The clone carrying this TCR beta chain came up once. The source of the sample is a study of OX40 agonist ivuxolimab in advanced cancers. For the study at large: In this cohort, patients received ivuxolimab, an agonistic anti-OX40 (CD134) antibody.

Sequencing used immunoSEQ multiplex PCR; TCRdb keeps in-frame clones, though not all of them. This table has more than 60,000 clones, 75% to 90% appearing once. The sample was CD4+ or CD8+ T cells sorted from blood, taken in a trial of the OX40 agonist ivuxolimab. The sequence was obtained from an adult with an advanced solid tumor such as melanoma, head and neck, liver or kidney cancer.

The CDR3 region is CASSEENGGRKNTEAFF. Here the CDR3 DNA reads TGTGCCAGCAGTGAAGAAAATGGGGGCAGAAAGAACACTGAAGCTTTCTTT. The chain is built from TRBV2 and TRBJ1-1; tentatively, D is TRBD1 (6 bases). Per germline, CDR1 SNHLY and CDR2 FYNNEI. The CDR3 runs to 17 residues. Between the trimmed V and J ends, which lost 1 base and 1 base, there was a span of 16 bases. Using reference TRBV2 and TRBJ1-1 for the parts outside the CDR3, the full variable domain is EPEVTQTPSHQVTQMGQEVILRCVPISNHLYFYWYRQILGQKVEFLVSFYNNEISEKSEIFDDQFSVERPDGSNFTLKIRSTKLEDSAMYFCASSEENGGRKNTEAFFGQGTRLTVV.